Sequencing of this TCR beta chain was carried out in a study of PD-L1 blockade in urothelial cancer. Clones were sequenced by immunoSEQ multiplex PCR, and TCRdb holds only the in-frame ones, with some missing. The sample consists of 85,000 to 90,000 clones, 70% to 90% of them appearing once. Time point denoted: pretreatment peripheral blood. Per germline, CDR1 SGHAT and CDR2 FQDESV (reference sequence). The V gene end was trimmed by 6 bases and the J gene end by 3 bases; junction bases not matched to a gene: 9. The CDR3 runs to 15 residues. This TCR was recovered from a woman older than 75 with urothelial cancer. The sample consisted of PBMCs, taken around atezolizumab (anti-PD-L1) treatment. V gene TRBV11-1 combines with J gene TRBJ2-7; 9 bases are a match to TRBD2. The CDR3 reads CASSSSGATLYEQYF. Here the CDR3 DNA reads TGTGCCAGCAGTTCTAGCGGGGCAACGCTCTACGAGCAGTACTTC.